The clone carrying this T cell receptor (beta chain) is a singleton in its sample. TCRdb called the 5' RACE reads again in MiXCR, with one record for every CDR3 protein. The sample records 60,000 to 70,000 distinct CDR3 sequences, 15% to 20% being singletons. This entry comes from a study of HIV-infected patients and healthy controls. The CDR3 is 14 amino acids. V lost 3 bases and J lost 7, with 16 bases in between. Germline V CDR1 and CDR2: DFQATT, SNEGSKA (reference sequence). This sequence joins TRBV20-1 and TRBJ1-5, with D tentatively TRBD1 (6 bases). This sequence was found in a human donor in good health. The source material was CD4+ T cells from blood. As DNA, the CDR3 is TGCAGTGCTAGCAAGCAGGGGAACCGGCAGCCCCAGCATTTT. This gives the protein CSASKQGNRQPQHF.